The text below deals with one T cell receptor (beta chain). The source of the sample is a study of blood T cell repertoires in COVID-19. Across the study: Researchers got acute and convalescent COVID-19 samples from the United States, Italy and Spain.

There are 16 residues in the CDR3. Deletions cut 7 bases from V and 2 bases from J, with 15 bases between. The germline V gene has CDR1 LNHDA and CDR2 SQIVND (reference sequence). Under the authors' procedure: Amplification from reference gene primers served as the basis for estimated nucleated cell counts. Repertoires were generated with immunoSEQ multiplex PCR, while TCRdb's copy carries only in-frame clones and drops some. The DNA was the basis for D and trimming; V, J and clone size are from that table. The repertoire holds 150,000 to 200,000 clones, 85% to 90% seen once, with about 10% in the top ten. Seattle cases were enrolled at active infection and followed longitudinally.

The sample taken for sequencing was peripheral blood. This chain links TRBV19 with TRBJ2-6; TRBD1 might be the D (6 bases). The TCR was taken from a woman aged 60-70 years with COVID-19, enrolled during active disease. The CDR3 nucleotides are TGTGCCAGTAACGCTATCAGGGGAACTGGGGCCAACGTCCTGACTTTC. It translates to CASNAIRGTGANVLTF.